This T cell receptor (beta chain) was found in a study of graft-versus-host responses after intestinal transplantation (dated by TCRdb to the early 2020s). Regarding the research as a whole: Multivisceral, liver-intestinal, or isolated intestinal transplants were received by the recipients. Every recipient was given anti-thymocyte globulin induction, followed by around three years of maintenance tacrolimus and steroids. After intestinal transplantation, graft-versus-host and host-versus-graft alloreactive T cell clones were followed in the graft, circulation and bone marrow using bulk TCR-beta CDR3 sequencing. Alloreactive clones were identified by sequencing pre-transplant mixed lymphocyte reaction products and comparing these products with unstimulated pre-transplant donor and recipient T cells. The cohort enrolled 20 to 25 intestinal transplant recipients including one retransplant, and 3 patients lacking pretransplant specimens were excluded. A peak of at least 4% donor T cells among recipient peripheral blood mononuclear cells was the definition used for donor T cell macrochimerism. Rather than being sequenced by the commercial service, samples from a few later patients were sequenced in-house on an Illumina MiSeq and processed with MiXCR.

Blood samples were collected up to 4 times in the first month after transplant and then at least monthly when available. To note about this clone: What this receptor recognizes is not known. Per-base qualities were not stored, and no clone one base away is much larger.

The investigation overall reported the following: High GvH to HvG T cell clonal ratios were observed in the allografts of patients with donor T cell macrochimerism. GvH clones turned up in recipient bone marrow, with some appearing earlier in ileal mucosa or blood, a pattern consistent with an intestinal mucosal origin. The relatively low number and heterogeneity of intestinal transplant patients limited the conclusions. Peak levels of circulating GvH clones were associated with declines in HvG clones early after transplant.

Preparation of the library involved the immunoSEQ multiplex PCR assay. Adaptive Biotechnologies carried out high-throughput TCR-beta CDR3 sequencing of genomic DNA for most patients. The study's own analysis went as follows. Adaptive's ImmunoSEQ software was the source of the TCR sequencing data for 18 patients, while three other patients were processed with MiXCR and VDJtools. CDR3 nucleotide sequences shared between donor and recipient were removed because their origin could not be assigned. To count as alloreactive, a clone needed at least 2-fold expansion over unstimulated cells and a minimum CFSE-low frequency of 0.002% (template counts) or 0.001% (read counts). Clones detected in sequenced pre-transplant spleen, lymph node, or MLR CFSE-low populations of the donor or recipient were defined as mappable. The cumulative frequency of alloreactive clones was calculated as a percentage of all sequences, weighted by copy number. TCRdb took this table from immuneACCESS and kept in-frame rearrangements with V and J called. Such tables lack part of the clones; where checked against another copy, unresolved V genes explain under half of the gap, and the rest is unexplained. The V and J calls and the clone size are those of that table, but D and trimming were determined from the DNA. For this sample the table gives approximately 24,000 clones, of which approximately 93% were detected only once. The ten largest clonotypes hold around 0.54% of the sample.

This clonotype originated in a human patient who received an intestinal transplant, so some T cells may come from the graft donor. The source material was PBMCs, sampled 18 days after transplant.

The DNA sequence follows: TGTGCCAGCAGCGTAGAACCGGGTAGCACAGATACGCAGTATTTT. It translates as CASSVEPGSTDTQYF. Recombination linked TRBV9 to TRBJ2-3, with the D gene too uncertain to name. V and J lose 0 bases and 0 bases, and a span of 8 bases separates them. The germline V gene encodes CDR1 SGDLS and CDR2 YYNGEE. The CDR3 goes from the cysteine to the phenylalanine over 15 residues. The read is trimmed to its CDR3 DNA, 45 bases read in frame from base 1. With all but the CDR3 taken from the reference TRBV9 and TRBJ2-3 genes, the full variable domain is: DSGVTQTPKHLITATGQRVTLRCSPRSGDLSVYWYQQSLDQGLQFLIQYYNGEERAKGNILERFSAQQFPDLHSELNLSSLELGDSALYFCASSVEPGSTDTQYFGPGTRLTVL.